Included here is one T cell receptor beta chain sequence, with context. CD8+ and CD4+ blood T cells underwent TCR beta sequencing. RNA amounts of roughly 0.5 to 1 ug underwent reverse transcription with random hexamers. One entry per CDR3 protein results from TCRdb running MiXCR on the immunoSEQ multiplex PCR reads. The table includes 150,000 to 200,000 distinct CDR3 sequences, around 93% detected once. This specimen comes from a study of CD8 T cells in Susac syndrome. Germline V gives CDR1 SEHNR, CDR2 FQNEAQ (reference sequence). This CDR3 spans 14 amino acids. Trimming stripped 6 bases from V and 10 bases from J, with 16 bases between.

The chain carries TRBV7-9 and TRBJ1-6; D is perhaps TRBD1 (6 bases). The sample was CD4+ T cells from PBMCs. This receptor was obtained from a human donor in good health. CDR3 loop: CASRSAQGNSPLHF. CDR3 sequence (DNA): TGTGCCAGCAGATCAGCGCAGGGGAACTCACCCCTCCACTTT.